What follows describes a single T cell receptor (beta chain). Antigen: not known. This entry is derived from a study of cytomegalovirus exposure and HLA in healthy donors. CDR3 length equals 16 residues. CDR1 is SGHTA and CDR2 is FQGNSA in the germline V gene. Trimming took 5 bases from V and 8 from J; bases not matched to a gene: 12. The PCR ran on 60 Vbeta and 13 Jbeta primers. Clones were read by immunoSEQ multiplex PCR, and TCRdb kept only the in-frame ones, dropping some. Among 150,000 to 180,000 clones listed, roughly 74% were seen once. Overall study results and limits: For TCR beta chains, V- and J-gene trimming was later linked to a missense DCLRE1C variant. Clonal expansion, a later analysis showed, was greater in HLA-associated TCR beta chains than in equally common others. Accounts indicate the classifier identified cytomegalovirus status with strong specificity and sensitivity.

The sample taken for sequencing was PBMCs. This TCR came from a man aged 18 to 30 in good health and CMV-seronegative. The rearrangement uses TRBV7-2 and TRBJ2-1; 10 bases are shared with TRBD1. The chain's CDR3 is CASSRAWRDRGDEQFF. The DNA for the CDR3 is TGTGCCAGCAGCCGGGCATGGCGGGACAGGGGTGATGAGCAGTTCTTC.